This TCR beta chain emerged from a study of T cell changes during pregnancy in multiple sclerosis. This clone was detected only once. The CDR3 extends over 15 amino acids. Per germline, CDR1 MNHEY and CDR2 SMNVEV (reference sequence). V was cut by 3 bases and J by 0 bases, with 8 bases left in between. Here immunoSEQ multiplex PCR was the method, and the copy in TCRdb shows in-frame clones only, minus some. In the table there are around 29,000 clones, 85% to 90% of which are singletons. This clonotype originated in a female donor in good health, enrolled as a control in a pregnancy study. J is TRBJ1-4 and V is TRBV27, with D possibly being TRBD1 (5 bases). Sequenced here: CD4+ T cells from peripheral blood mononuclear cells, sampled in the first trimester of pregnancy. The CDR3 DNA reads TGTGCCAGCAGTTTGGTAGGGGCAACTAATGAAAAACTGTTTTTT. Its protein is CASSLVGATNEKLFF.